Sequencing of this TCR beta chain was carried out in a study of blood T cell repertoires in COVID-19 (dated by TCRdb to about 2020). Looking at the study overall: Samples covering the acute and convalescent phases of COVID-19 were provided by collaborators in the United States, Italy and Spain. The material from the prospective study consisted of cDNA or gDNA derived from T cells, B-cell-depleted T cells, or PBMCs. Deeply sampled blood TCRbeta repertoires from subjects exposed to, actively infected with, or recovered from COVID-19 were included in the dataset. The repertoires were released in a freely available public database intended as a resource for research on the immune response to SARS-CoV-2. Samples came from the ongoing ImmuneRACE study (first 160 participants) plus 1,254 subjects from 6 global collaborators. Nearly every sample came with metadata listing a de-identified subject ID, COVID-19 status, age in years and sex. Where available, HLA class I and class II types were obtained from metadata supplied by the sample provider rather than from assay-based typing.

The germline V gene (reference sequence) yields GTSNPN for CDR1 and SVGIG for CDR2. V is trimmed back by 2 bases and J by 5 bases, and the junction contains 8 bases that no gene match accounts for. The CDR3 sequence holds 15 residues, the cysteine and phenylalanine included. CDR3 DNA is the only sequence kept; it has 45 bases, read in frame from the first base. Notes on this clone: The target of this receptor is not known. It has no much larger one-base neighbor in the sample; base qualities were not kept.

TCRbeta CDR3 regions were amplified from genomic DNA by means of the immunoSEQ Assay, a bias-controlled multiplex PCR. The study's processing was this. Nucleated cell counts per sample were estimated from amplification of reference gene primers within the assay. Sequence reads were collapsed and filtered to measure the absolute abundance of every unique TCRbeta CDR3 rearrangement. For each sample, productive Simpson clonality was calculated as the square root of Simpson's diversity index across productive rearrangements. The table was pulled from immuneACCESS by TCRdb, which kept in-frame rearrangements only. Such tables lose some clones; where checked, under half of the loss comes from unresolved V genes, and the rest has no known cause. V, J and clone size derive from that table, while D and trimming were established from the DNA sequence. The sample table lists about 40,000 clones, just over 85% of them with a count of one. More than 5% of the sample is held by the ten biggest clonotypes.

Collaborating institutions collected whole blood in K2EDTA tubes following their own protocols. Collaborator samples were shipped for TCRbeta analysis as frozen whole blood, isolated PBMCs, or DNA extracted from either sample type. Results and caveats for the whole study, not just this receptor: How much clinical and demographic metadata was included differed by source and by participant, and the metadata was provided uncurated.

This clonotype was sampled from a man aged 40-55 years with active COVID-19. Sequencing used peripheral blood. This chain is built from TRBV30 and TRBJ2-7; TRBD2 fits 11 bases in the junction. The bases read TGTGCCTGGAGTCCGGCCGGGACTAGCGGAGACGAGCAGTACTTC. The encoded protein is CAWSPAGTSGDEQYF. This CDR3, with the reference TRBV30 and TRBJ2-7 proteins standing in past its ends, gives the full variable domain SQTIHQWPATLVQPVGSPLSLECTVEGTSNPNLYWYRQAAGRGLQLLFYSVGIGQISSEVPQNLSASRPQDRQFILSSKKLLLSDSGFYLCAWSPAGTSGDEQYFGPGTRLTVT.